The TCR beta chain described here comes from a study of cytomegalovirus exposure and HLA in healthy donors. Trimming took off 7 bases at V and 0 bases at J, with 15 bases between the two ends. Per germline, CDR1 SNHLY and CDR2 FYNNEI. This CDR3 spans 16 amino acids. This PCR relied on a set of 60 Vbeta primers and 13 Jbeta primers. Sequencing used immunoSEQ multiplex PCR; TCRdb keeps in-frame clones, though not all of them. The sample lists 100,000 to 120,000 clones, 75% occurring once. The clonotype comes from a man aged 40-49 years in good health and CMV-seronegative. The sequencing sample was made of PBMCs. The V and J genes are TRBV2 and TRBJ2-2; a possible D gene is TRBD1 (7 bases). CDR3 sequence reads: CASIRLGGPNTGELFF. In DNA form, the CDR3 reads TGTGCCAGCATCCGACTAGGGGGCCCGAACACCGGGGAGCTGTTTTTT.